This is a list of T cell receptor beta chains from one sample in a study of Graves' ophthalmopathy and Graves' hyperthyroidism. MiXCR, applied by TCRdb to the multiplex PCR reads, yields one record per CDR3 protein. The table includes about half a million distinct CDR3 sequences, about 15% detected once. What was sequenced was blood. The receptor set was obtained from a woman in her twenties or thirties with Graves' ophthalmopathy. Each CDR3 is given with its conserved first and last residue. The order of the fields is J gene, D gene, V gene, clone size, CDR3 DNA, CDR3 protein. A D gene is named only where the DNA matches it firmly. Some rows have no size entry. The others give once, few or many, or a class for an expanded clone.

j_call: TRBJ2-7; d_call: NA; v_call: TRBV5-6; clone_size: NA; cdr3_nt: TGTGCCAGCAGCTTGGCGAGCAGGGATGGCTACGAGCAGTACTTC; cdr3_aa: CASSLASRDGYEQYF
j_call: TRBJ1-5; d_call: TRBD1; v_call: TRBV20-1; clone_size: many; cdr3_nt: TGCAGTGCTAGAAAGGGGGCGAGCAATCAGCCCCAGCATTTT; cdr3_aa: CSARKGASNQPQHF
j_call: TRBJ2-5; d_call: NA; v_call: TRBV12-3/TRBV12-4; clone_size: NA; cdr3_nt: TGTGCCAGCAGTTACGGGGGTAGCAGGGGAGAGACCCAGTACTTC; cdr3_aa: CASSYGGSRGETQYF
j_call: TRBJ1-5; d_call: NA; v_call: TRBV6-1; clone_size: many; cdr3_nt: TGTGCCAGCACCCCCCGCGGGGATCAGCCCCAGCATTTT; cdr3_aa: CASTPRGDQPQHF
j_call: TRBJ1-1; d_call: NA; v_call: TRBV24-1; clone_size: many; cdr3_nt: TGTGCCACCAGTGATTTGCGCCAGCGAGCTTTCTTT; cdr3_aa: CATSDLRQRAFF
j_call: TRBJ2-5; d_call: NA; v_call: TRBV3-1; clone_size: NA; cdr3_nt: TGTGCCAGCAGCCTAGGGACCGTTCCCCAAGAGACCCAGTACTTC; cdr3_aa: CASSLGTVPQETQYF
j_call: TRBJ1-2; d_call: TRBD1; v_call: TRBV24-1; clone_size: few; cdr3_nt: TGTGCCACCAGTGATCCCGGGATGGGTGGCGACAGGGGTCCCTATGGCTACACCTTC; cdr3_aa: CATSDPGMGGDRGPYGYTF
j_call: TRBJ2-7; d_call: NA; v_call: TRBV27; clone_size: NA; cdr3_nt: TGTGCCAGCAGTTTATCTCCGGGAACCGTCGAGCAGTACTTC; cdr3_aa: CASSLSPGTVEQYF
j_call: TRBJ2-7; d_call: NA; v_call: TRBV6-5; clone_size: many; cdr3_nt: TGTGCCAGCAGTTACTCGAGGGGTAGCTACGAGCAGTACTTC; cdr3_aa: CASSYSRGSYEQYF
j_call: TRBJ2-4; d_call: NA; v_call: TRBV28; clone_size: many; cdr3_nt: TGTGCCAGCAGTTATTCGTCGGCGGGGAATGAGAACATTCAGTACTTC; cdr3_aa: CASSYSSAGNENIQYF
j_call: TRBJ1-1; d_call: TRBD1; v_call: TRBV7-2; clone_size: NA; cdr3_nt: TGTGCCAGCAGCTTAGGGGGGGGCTATGGGACAGGGGCCGGGGACACTGAAGCTTTCTTT; cdr3_aa: CASSLGGGYGTGAGDTEAFF
j_call: TRBJ1-2; d_call: NA; v_call: TRBV27; clone_size: many; cdr3_nt: TGTGCCAGCAGTACTGGCTTTGGCTACACCTTC; cdr3_aa: CASSTGFGYTF
j_call: TRBJ1-6; d_call: TRBD1; v_call: TRBV25-1; clone_size: many; cdr3_nt: TGTGCCAGCAGGGCCAGCGCCGGGACAGGGTCTTCACCCCTCCACTTT; cdr3_aa: CASRASAGTGSSPLHF
j_call: TRBJ1-1; d_call: TRBD1; v_call: TRBV6-1; clone_size: once; cdr3_nt: TGTGCCAGCAGCCCCGGGACAGGCTCTGTTGCTTTCTTT; cdr3_aa: CASSPGTGSVAFF
j_call: TRBJ2-5; d_call: NA; v_call: TRBV7-3; clone_size: many; cdr3_nt: TGTGCCAGCAGCTTATGGGAGGCAGAGACCCAGTACTTC; cdr3_aa: CASSLWEAETQYF
j_call: TRBJ2-5; d_call: TRBD1; v_call: TRBV2; clone_size: many; cdr3_nt: TGTGCCAGCAGTGAACAAGGGGGCGCAGGGGAGACCCAGTACTTC; cdr3_aa: CASSEQGGAGETQYF
j_call: TRBJ1-1; d_call: NA; v_call: TRBV7-2; clone_size: many; cdr3_nt: TGTGCCAGCAGCTTAGTGATCGCGGGGGTAACTGAAGCTTTCTTT; cdr3_aa: CASSLVIAGVTEAFF
j_call: TRBJ2-7; d_call: TRBD1; v_call: TRBV20-1; clone_size: many; cdr3_nt: TGCAGTGCTAGAGACCCGGGACAGAAATCCTACGAGCAGTACTTC; cdr3_aa: CSARDPGQKSYEQYF
j_call: TRBJ1-2; d_call: TRBD1; v_call: TRBV20-1; clone_size: many; cdr3_nt: TGCAGTGCTAGAGATTGGGGACAGGGTGCCTATGGCTACACCTTC; cdr3_aa: CSARDWGQGAYGYTF
j_call: TRBJ1-1; d_call: NA; v_call: TRBV27; clone_size: many; cdr3_nt: TGTGCCAGCAGTTTCGAGGGCTCTGCTTTCTTT; cdr3_aa: CASSFEGSAFF
j_call: TRBJ2-4; d_call: NA; v_call: TRBV12-3/TRBV12-4; clone_size: many; cdr3_nt: TGTGCCAGCACCCAACCGACAGTAACCATTCAGTACTTC; cdr3_aa: CASTQPTVTIQYF
j_call: TRBJ1-2; d_call: NA; v_call: TRBV5-1; clone_size: once; cdr3_nt: TGCGCCAGCAGCTCAGGTTTTCGAGGACTGTTAGCTAACTATGGCTACACCTTC; cdr3_aa: CASSSGFRGLLANYGYTF
j_call: TRBJ2-7; d_call: TRBD2; v_call: TRBV7-2; clone_size: many; cdr3_nt: TGTGCCAGCAGCCCTTCTAGCGGACCGTACGAGCAGTACTTC; cdr3_aa: CASSPSSGPYEQYF
j_call: TRBJ1-1; d_call: NA; v_call: TRBV30; clone_size: many; cdr3_nt: TGTGCCTGGACGACGGTGAACACTGAAGCTTTCTTT; cdr3_aa: CAWTTVNTEAFF
j_call: TRBJ1-5; d_call: NA; v_call: TRBV5-1; clone_size: many; cdr3_nt: TGCGCCAGCAGCTGGACTGGGGAAGGCAATCAGCCCCAGCATTTT; cdr3_aa: CASSWTGEGNQPQHF
j_call: TRBJ2-7; d_call: TRBD2; v_call: TRBV27; clone_size: many; cdr3_nt: TGTGCCAGCAGTTGGAGGGGGCTCACGACACTAGCGGGAACCTACGAGCAGTACTTC; cdr3_aa: CASSWRGLTTLAGTYEQYF
j_call: TRBJ2-7; d_call: NA; v_call: TRBV5-1; clone_size: NA; cdr3_nt: TGCGCCAGCTCCGGTGGGACGGAAAGCTCCTACGAGCAGTACTTC; cdr3_aa: CASSGGTESSYEQYF
j_call: TRBJ1-2; d_call: NA; v_call: TRBV12-3/TRBV12-4; clone_size: many; cdr3_nt: TGTGCCAGCAGTTTAAAAACAGATGCTAACTATGGCTACACCTTC; cdr3_aa: CASSLKTDANYGYTF
j_call: TRBJ2-7; d_call: TRBD2; v_call: TRBV7-2; clone_size: many; cdr3_nt: TGTGCCAGCAGCTTAGGGCTAGCGGGGGGTCCTGTGTACGAGCAGTACTTC; cdr3_aa: CASSLGLAGGPVYEQYF
j_call: TRBJ2-7; d_call: TRBD2; v_call: TRBV12-5; clone_size: many; cdr3_nt: TGTGCTAGTAGCCTAGCGGCGCGGGTCTACGAGCAGTACTTC; cdr3_aa: CASSLAARVYEQYF
j_call: TRBJ1-1; d_call: NA; v_call: TRBV5-6; clone_size: NA; cdr3_nt: TGTGCCAGCAGCTCGATTGGGAGTCGCGCTGAAGCTTTCTTT; cdr3_aa: CASSSIGSRAEAFF
j_call: TRBJ1-2; d_call: TRBD1; v_call: TRBV27; clone_size: many; cdr3_nt: TGTGCCAGCAGTTTCGGGCAGGGGGTAGTAGGCTTATATGGCTACACCTTC; cdr3_aa: CASSFGQGVVGLYGYTF
j_call: TRBJ2-2; d_call: NA; v_call: TRBV20-1; clone_size: many; cdr3_nt: TGCAGTGCAAGGACAGGGAGGGCCGGGGAGCTGTTTTTT; cdr3_aa: CSARTGRAGELFF
j_call: TRBJ2-7; d_call: TRBD2; v_call: TRBV28; clone_size: many; cdr3_nt: TGTGCCGGCAGTTCCCGACTAGCGGGAGTCTACGAGCAGTACTTC; cdr3_aa: CAGSSRLAGVYEQYF
j_call: TRBJ1-1; d_call: NA; v_call: TRBV10-3; clone_size: many; cdr3_nt: TGTGCCATCAGTGAGTCACCCCTTGAAGCTTTCTTT; cdr3_aa: CAISESPLEAFF
j_call: TRBJ1-2; d_call: TRBD1; v_call: TRBV7-9; clone_size: NA; cdr3_nt: TGTGCCAGCAGCTTCCTTGGACAGGCTTGGTATGGCTACACCTTC; cdr3_aa: CASSFLGQAWYGYTF
j_call: TRBJ1-5; d_call: NA; v_call: TRBV20-1; clone_size: many; cdr3_nt: TGCAGTGCTAGTTTGGGGTCCCAGCCCCAGCATTTT; cdr3_aa: CSASLGSQPQHF
j_call: TRBJ1-5; d_call: NA; v_call: TRBV2; clone_size: few; cdr3_nt: TGTGCCAGCAGTGGGGACGCCCGCAATCAGCCCCAGCATTTT; cdr3_aa: CASSGDARNQPQHF
j_call: TRBJ2-4; d_call: NA; v_call: TRBV28; clone_size: many; cdr3_nt: TGTGCCAGCAGCTCATGGGGGACGCACATTAAGTACTTC; cdr3_aa: CASSSWGTHIKYF
j_call: TRBJ2-7; d_call: TRBD1; v_call: TRBV5-6; clone_size: many; cdr3_nt: TGTGCCAGCAGCCCGACCGGGACAGGGGGCACGGGGTCCTACGAGCAGTACTTC; cdr3_aa: CASSPTGTGGTGSYEQYF
j_call: TRBJ1-3; d_call: NA; v_call: TRBV6-1; clone_size: NA; cdr3_nt: TGTGCCAGTCAGGACACAACTGGAAACACCATATATTTT; cdr3_aa: CASQDTTGNTIYF
j_call: TRBJ1-1; d_call: NA; v_call: TRBV5-1; clone_size: many; cdr3_nt: TGCGCCAGCAGCCCAGACTTGGAGGGTGAAGCTTTCTTT; cdr3_aa: CASSPDLEGEAFF
j_call: TRBJ1-1; d_call: NA; v_call: TRBV6-1; clone_size: many; cdr3_nt: TGTGCCAGCAGCAGGGGCAGCGGAAACACTGAAGCTTTCTTT; cdr3_aa: CASSRGSGNTEAFF
j_call: TRBJ1-1; d_call: NA; v_call: TRBV12-3/TRBV12-4; clone_size: many; cdr3_nt: TGTGCCAGCAGCTCCCACACGAACACTGAAGCTTTCTTT; cdr3_aa: CASSSHTNTEAFF
j_call: TRBJ1-2; d_call: NA; v_call: TRBV6-2/TRBV6-3; clone_size: NA; cdr3_nt: TGTGCCAGCATAGGACAGAATAACTATGGCTACACCTTC; cdr3_aa: CASIGQNNYGYTF
j_call: TRBJ1-5; d_call: TRBD1; v_call: TRBV27; clone_size: many; cdr3_nt: TGTGCCAGCAGTTTAGGACAGGGTGTTCGGGGGAATCAGCCCCAGCATTTT; cdr3_aa: CASSLGQGVRGNQPQHF
j_call: TRBJ1-5; d_call: TRBD1; v_call: TRBV12-3/TRBV12-4; clone_size: many; cdr3_nt: TGTGCCAGCAGTTTAGCGGGCGGGCAGGGGGGACAGCCCCAGCATTTT; cdr3_aa: CASSLAGGQGGQPQHF
j_call: TRBJ1-2; d_call: TRBD1; v_call: TRBV18; clone_size: NA; cdr3_nt: TGTGCCAGCTCACCAGGGACAGGTCCTACTAACTATGGCTACACCTTC; cdr3_aa: CASSPGTGPTNYGYTF
j_call: TRBJ1-6; d_call: TRBD1; v_call: TRBV7-2; clone_size: many; cdr3_nt: TGTGCCAGCAGCTTAGAGGGGGCGAGGGATTCACCCCTCCACTTT; cdr3_aa: CASSLEGARDSPLHF
j_call: TRBJ1-1; d_call: TRBD1; v_call: TRBV27; clone_size: many; cdr3_nt: TGTGCCAGCGCGAGGGGGCAGGAGGGCACTGAAGCTTTCTTT; cdr3_aa: CASARGQEGTEAFF
j_call: TRBJ2-7; d_call: TRBD1; v_call: TRBV20-1; clone_size: many; cdr3_nt: TGCAGTGCCTTAGATCGGACAGGTCCCTACGAGCAGTACTTC; cdr3_aa: CSALDRTGPYEQYF
j_call: TRBJ2-2; d_call: NA; v_call: TRBV2; clone_size: few; cdr3_nt: TGTGCCAGCACCCGGGACCCGCCCACCGGGGAGCTGTTTTTT; cdr3_aa: CASTRDPPTGELFF
j_call: TRBJ2-7; d_call: NA; v_call: TRBV10-3; clone_size: many; cdr3_nt: TGTGCCATCAGTGAGTATGGGATAGGAACGTATCCAACTTACGAGCAGTACTTC; cdr3_aa: CAISEYGIGTYPTYEQYF
j_call: TRBJ2-5; d_call: TRBD2; v_call: TRBV5-1; clone_size: NA; cdr3_nt: TGCGCCAGCAGCTTCCGACTAGCGGGGGACCAAGAGACCCAGTACTTC; cdr3_aa: CASSFRLAGDQETQYF
j_call: TRBJ2-7; d_call: NA; v_call: TRBV19; clone_size: many; cdr3_nt: TGTGCCAGTAGTGACAGGCCGTTACCATCCTACGAGCAGTACTTC; cdr3_aa: CASSDRPLPSYEQYF
j_call: TRBJ2-5; d_call: NA; v_call: TRBV9; clone_size: many; cdr3_nt: TGTGCCAGCAGCGTAGCTTCGGGGCAAGAGACCCAGTACTTC; cdr3_aa: CASSVASGQETQYF
j_call: TRBJ1-5; d_call: NA; v_call: TRBV4-1; clone_size: NA; cdr3_nt: TGCGCCAGCGGGTCAGGGGATCAGCCCCAGCATTTT; cdr3_aa: CASGSGDQPQHF
j_call: TRBJ2-3; d_call: TRBD1; v_call: TRBV24-1; clone_size: many; cdr3_nt: TGTGCCACCAGTGACCCCACAGGGGTTGAGGGCACAGATACGCAGTATTTT; cdr3_aa: CATSDPTGVEGTDTQYF
j_call: TRBJ1-1; d_call: TRBD1; v_call: TRBV30; clone_size: many; cdr3_nt: TGTGCCTGGGACAGGGGAACTGAAGCTTTCTTT; cdr3_aa: CAWDRGTEAFF